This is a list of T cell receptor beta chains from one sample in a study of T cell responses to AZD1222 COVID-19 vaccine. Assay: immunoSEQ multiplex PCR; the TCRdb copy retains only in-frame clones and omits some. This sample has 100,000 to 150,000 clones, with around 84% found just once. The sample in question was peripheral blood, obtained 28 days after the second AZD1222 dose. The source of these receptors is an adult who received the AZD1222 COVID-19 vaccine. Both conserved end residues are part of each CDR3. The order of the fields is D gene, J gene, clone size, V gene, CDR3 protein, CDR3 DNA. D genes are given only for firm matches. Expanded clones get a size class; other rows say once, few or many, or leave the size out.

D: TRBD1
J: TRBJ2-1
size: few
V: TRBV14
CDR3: CASSPIPGQGLGNEQFF
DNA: TGTGCCAGCAGCCCGATACCGGGACAGGGGTTGGGGAATGAGCAGTTCTTC

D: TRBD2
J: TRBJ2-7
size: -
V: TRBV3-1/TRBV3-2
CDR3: CASSLAQRGTYEQYF
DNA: TGTGCCAGCAGCCTCGCCCAGCGGGGCACCTACGAGCAGTACTTC

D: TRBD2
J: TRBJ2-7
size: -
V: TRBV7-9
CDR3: CASVKGLAGDEQYF
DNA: TGTGCCAGCGTGAAAGGACTAGCGGGGGACGAGCAGTACTTC

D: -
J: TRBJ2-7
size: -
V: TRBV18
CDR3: CASSPAQGSYEQYF
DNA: TGTGCCAGCTCACCGGCGCAGGGTTCCTACGAGCAGTACTTC

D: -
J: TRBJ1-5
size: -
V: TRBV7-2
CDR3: CASSLGEPGINQPQHF
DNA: TGTGCCAGCAGCTTAGGGGAGCCGGGGATCAATCAGCCCCAGCATTTT

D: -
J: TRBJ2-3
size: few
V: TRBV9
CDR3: CASSVSLVADTQYF
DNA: TGTGCCAGCAGCGTATCTCTAGTAGCAGATACGCAGTATTTT

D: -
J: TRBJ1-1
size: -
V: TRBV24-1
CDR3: CATSTQGNTEAFF
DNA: TGTGCCACCAGTACCCAGGGGAACACTGAAGCTTTCTTT

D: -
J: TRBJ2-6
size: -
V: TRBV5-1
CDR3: CASSLGGGAGANVLTF
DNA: TGCGCCAGCAGCTTGGGTGGGGGTGCTGGGGCCAACGTCCTGACTTTC

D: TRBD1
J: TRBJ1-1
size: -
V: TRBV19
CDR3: CASSHRKGQGVIEAFF
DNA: TGTGCCAGTAGTCACCGAAAAGGGCAGGGGGTAATTGAAGCTTTCTTT

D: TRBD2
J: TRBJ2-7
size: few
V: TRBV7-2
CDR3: CASSSRLAGYEQYF
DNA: TGTGCCAGCAGCTCGCGACTAGCGGGCTACGAGCAGTACTTC

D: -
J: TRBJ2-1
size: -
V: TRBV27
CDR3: CASSLFRGLNNEQFF
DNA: TGTGCCAGCAGTTTATTCAGGGGCCTCAACAATGAGCAGTTCTTC

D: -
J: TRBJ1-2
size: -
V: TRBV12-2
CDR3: CASRLGGLAGTYGYTF
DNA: TGTGCAAGTCGCTTGGGGGGTTTGGCAGGGACATACGGCTACACCTTC

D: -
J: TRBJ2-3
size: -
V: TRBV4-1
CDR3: CASSQGQLRTDTQYF
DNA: TGCGCCAGCAGCCAAGGCCAGCTCCGCACAGATACGCAGTATTTT

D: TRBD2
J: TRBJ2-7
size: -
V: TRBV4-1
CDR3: CASSQGRVAGGLSF
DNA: TGCGCCAGCAGCCAAGGCCGGGTAGCGGGTGGGCTGTCCTTC

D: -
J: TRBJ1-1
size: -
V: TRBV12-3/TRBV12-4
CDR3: CASSLSGVTEAFF
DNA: TGTGCCAGCAGTTTATCAGGGGTTACTGAAGCTTTCTTT

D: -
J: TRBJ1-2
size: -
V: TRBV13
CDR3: CASSLGPDYGYTF
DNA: TGTGCCAGCAGCTTAGGGCCCGACTATGGCTACACCTTC

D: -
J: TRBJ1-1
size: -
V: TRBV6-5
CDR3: CASSYSDSNTEAFF
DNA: TGTGCCAGCAGTTACTCGGATTCGAACACTGAAGCTTTCTTT

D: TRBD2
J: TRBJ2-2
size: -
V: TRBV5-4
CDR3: CASSLGVSGRTGELFF
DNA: TGTGCCAGCAGCTTGGGTGTTAGCGGGAGGACCGGGGAGCTGTTTTTT

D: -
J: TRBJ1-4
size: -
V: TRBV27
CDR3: CASRGKPAFNEKLFF
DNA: TGTGCCAGCAGGGGGAAACCAGCTTTCAATGAAAAACTGTTTTTT

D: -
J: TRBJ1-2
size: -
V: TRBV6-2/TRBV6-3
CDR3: CASSPVGGGSNYGYTF
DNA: TGTGCCAGCAGTCCCGTCGGGGGTGGGAGTAACTATGGCTACACCTTC

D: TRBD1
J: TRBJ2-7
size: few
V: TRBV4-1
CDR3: CASSQTAVRGPTEQYF
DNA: TGCGCCAGCAGCCAGACCGCCGTAAGGGGGCCCACCGAGCAGTACTTC

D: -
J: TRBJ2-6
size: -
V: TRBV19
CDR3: CASLRGGSGANVLTF
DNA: TGTGCCAGTCTCCGGGGTGGATCTGGGGCCAACGTCCTGACTTTC

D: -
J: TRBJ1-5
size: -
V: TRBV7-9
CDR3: CASSLGVGALGNQPQHF
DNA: TGTGCCAGCAGCTTAGGAGTCGGGGCGCTGGGGAATCAGCCCCAGCATTTT

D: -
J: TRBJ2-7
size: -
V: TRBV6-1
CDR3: CASSEELSGGEQYF
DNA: TGTGCCAGCAGTGAAGAACTCTCAGGAGGGGAGCAGTACTTC

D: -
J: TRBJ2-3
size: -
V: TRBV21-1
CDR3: CASSIGLREGPDTQYF
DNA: TGTGCCAGCAGCATAGGGCTGAGGGAGGGCCCAGATACGCAGTATTTT

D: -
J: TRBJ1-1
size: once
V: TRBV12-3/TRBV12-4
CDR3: CASSLVLDTEAFF
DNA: TGTGCCAGCAGTTTAGTTTTGGACACTGAAGCTTTCTTT

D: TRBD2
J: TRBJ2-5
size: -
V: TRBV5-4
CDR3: CASSLSLAIQETQYF
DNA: TGTGCCAGCAGCTTGTCACTAGCGATCCAAGAGACCCAGTACTTC

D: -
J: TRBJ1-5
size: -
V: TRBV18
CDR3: CASSLGAGGNQPQHF
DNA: TGTGCCAGCTCACTGGGGGCCGGGGGCAATCAGCCCCAGCATTTT

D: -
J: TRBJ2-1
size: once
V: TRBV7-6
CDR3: CASSLVFSVRANEQFF
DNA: TGTGCCAGCAGCTTAGTGTTCTCGGTCAGAGCAAATGAGCAGTTCTTC

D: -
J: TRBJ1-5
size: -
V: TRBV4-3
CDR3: CASSQTAYSNQPQHF
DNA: TGCGCCAGCAGCCAGACAGCTTATAGCAATCAGCCCCAGCATTTT